These T cell receptor beta chains were read from a single sample in a study of cytomegalovirus exposure and HLA in healthy donors. Sequencing used immunoSEQ multiplex PCR; TCRdb keeps in-frame clones, though not all of them. The profile shows roughly 100,000 clones, approximately 80% of them singletons. Sequenced: PBMCs. Every receptor here comes from a man in his thirties or forties in good health and CMV-seronegative. Both conserved end residues are part of each CDR3. D genes are given only for firm matches. The size entry is marked missing in some rows and otherwise reads once, few, many or a size class.

d_call: NA; clone_size: NA; v_call: TRBV20-1; j_call: TRBJ1-1; cdr3_nt: TGCAGTGCCTTGACAGGCCCAAGGGCTTTCTTT; cdr3_aa: CSALTGPRAFF
d_call: TRBD2; clone_size: NA; v_call: TRBV4-3; j_call: TRBJ2-1; cdr3_nt: TGCGCCAGCAGCCTATCCAATCGACGCGGGAGACTCAATGAGCAGTTCTTC; cdr3_aa: CASSLSNRRGRLNEQFF
d_call: NA; clone_size: NA; v_call: TRBV7-9; j_call: TRBJ2-7; cdr3_nt: TGTGCCAGCAGCTTGCCCCAGGGAATCGACGAGCAGTACTTC; cdr3_aa: CASSLPQGIDEQYF
d_call: TRBD1; clone_size: NA; v_call: TRBV5-1; j_call: TRBJ2-7; cdr3_nt: TGCGCCAGCAGCTTGGGACAGGGGGTTCGCGACGAGCAGTACTTC; cdr3_aa: CASSLGQGVRDEQYF
d_call: TRBD1; clone_size: NA; v_call: TRBV15; j_call: TRBJ1-4; cdr3_nt: TGTGCCACCAGCAGAGATAGGGGGACAGCTAATGAAAAACTGTTTTTT; cdr3_aa: CATSRDRGTANEKLFF
d_call: TRBD1; clone_size: NA; v_call: TRBV6-5; j_call: TRBJ2-7; cdr3_nt: TGTGCCAGCAGTTACTCCGACAGGGAAAGGAACAACGAGCAGTACTTC; cdr3_aa: CASSYSDRERNNEQYF
d_call: NA; clone_size: few; v_call: TRBV19; j_call: TRBJ2-7; cdr3_nt: TGTGCCAGTAGTAGACAGGACGTCTCCTACGAGCAGTACTTC; cdr3_aa: CASSRQDVSYEQYF
d_call: NA; clone_size: NA; v_call: TRBV27; j_call: TRBJ2-6; cdr3_nt: TGTGCCAGCAGTTTGACAGGGACTCGCTCTGGGGCCAACGTCCTGACTTTC; cdr3_aa: CASSLTGTRSGANVLTF
d_call: NA; clone_size: NA; v_call: TRBV13; j_call: TRBJ2-3; cdr3_nt: TGTGCCAGCAGCTTAGAAAGCCGCACAGATACGCAGTATTTT; cdr3_aa: CASSLESRTDTQYF
d_call: NA; clone_size: NA; v_call: TRBV2; j_call: TRBJ2-2; cdr3_nt: TGTGCCAGCAGTCCTAGGAGCGGGTCGGGCGGGGAGCTGTTTTTT; cdr3_aa: CASSPRSGSGGELFF
d_call: NA; clone_size: NA; v_call: TRBV15; j_call: TRBJ2-1; cdr3_nt: TGTGCCACCAGCAGAGAAACCCCTTGGGGGCATGAGCAGTTCTTC; cdr3_aa: CATSRETPWGHEQFF
d_call: NA; clone_size: NA; v_call: TRBV27; j_call: TRBJ1-5; cdr3_nt: TGTGCCAGCAGTGACTATAGCAATCAGCCCCAGCATTTT; cdr3_aa: CASSDYSNQPQHF
d_call: TRBD2; clone_size: NA; v_call: TRBV28; j_call: TRBJ2-7; cdr3_nt: TGTGCCAGCAGTTTTTTGGCGGGGGGCAACGAGCAGTACTTC; cdr3_aa: CASSFLAGGNEQYF
d_call: NA; clone_size: NA; v_call: TRBV4-3; j_call: TRBJ2-5; cdr3_nt: TGCGCCAGCAGCCAAGGGCCTGGTTGGCAGCAAGAGACCCAGTACTTC; cdr3_aa: CASSQGPGWQQETQYF
d_call: TRBD1; clone_size: few; v_call: TRBV18; j_call: TRBJ2-2; cdr3_nt: TGTGCCAGCTCACCTAAAACACAGGGGACCGGGGAGCTGTTTTTT; cdr3_aa: CASSPKTQGTGELFF
d_call: TRBD1; clone_size: NA; v_call: TRBV19; j_call: TRBJ1-2; cdr3_nt: TGTGCCAGTAGCGTGGACAGGTCCTTCTATGGCTACACCTTC; cdr3_aa: CASSVDRSFYGYTF
d_call: NA; clone_size: NA; v_call: TRBV25-1; j_call: TRBJ2-3; cdr3_nt: TGTGCCAGCAGTTATATCACAGATACGCAGTATTTT; cdr3_aa: CASSYITDTQYF
d_call: NA; clone_size: NA; v_call: TRBV27; j_call: TRBJ2-1; cdr3_nt: TGTGCCAGCAGTTTAAATGCAGCGTACAATGAGCAGTTCTTC; cdr3_aa: CASSLNAAYNEQFF
d_call: TRBD2; clone_size: NA; v_call: TRBV7-6; j_call: TRBJ2-1; cdr3_nt: TGTGCCAGCAGCCTTAGCGGGGGGGCGGGCTCCTACAATGAGCAGTTCTTC; cdr3_aa: CASSLSGGAGSYNEQFF
d_call: NA; clone_size: NA; v_call: TRBV5-5; j_call: TRBJ2-5; cdr3_nt: TGTGCCAGCAGCTTGGCCGAGTGGCCAGCGGTGGAGACCCAGTACTTC; cdr3_aa: CASSLAEWPAVETQYF
d_call: TRBD1; clone_size: NA; v_call: TRBV6-6; j_call: TRBJ2-1; cdr3_nt: TGTGCCAGCAGTTTGGGACAGAGAGGAGATGAGCAGTTCTTC; cdr3_aa: CASSLGQRGDEQFF
d_call: TRBD2; clone_size: NA; v_call: TRBV7-6; j_call: TRBJ2-7; cdr3_nt: TGTGCCAGCAGCTTAAGGGGCAGGCGGGGGGCCTACGAGCAGTACTTC; cdr3_aa: CASSLRGRRGAYEQYF
d_call: TRBD1; clone_size: once; v_call: TRBV19; j_call: TRBJ1-1; cdr3_nt: TGTGCCAGTAGTCTAGGGACAGGGGGCACTGAAGCTTTCTTT; cdr3_aa: CASSLGTGGTEAFF
d_call: TRBD1; clone_size: NA; v_call: TRBV4-1; j_call: TRBJ1-5; cdr3_nt: TGCGCCAGCAGCCCCGGGACAGGGCAAGAGCAGCCCCAGCATTTT; cdr3_aa: CASSPGTGQEQPQHF
d_call: NA; clone_size: NA; v_call: TRBV5-1; j_call: TRBJ1-1; cdr3_nt: TGCGCCAGCAGCATGGCTACAGGCCAGGCCCCTGAAGCTTTCTTT; cdr3_aa: CASSMATGQAPEAFF
d_call: TRBD1; clone_size: NA; v_call: TRBV6-5; j_call: TRBJ2-7; cdr3_nt: TGTGCCAGCAGGGGACAGGGAAACTACGAGCAGTACTTC; cdr3_aa: CASRGQGNYEQYF
d_call: NA; clone_size: NA; v_call: TRBV2; j_call: TRBJ2-2; cdr3_nt: TGTGCCAGCAAACCGAATCCCAGGGGAATTGGGGAGCTGTTTTTT; cdr3_aa: CASKPNPRGIGELFF
d_call: TRBD1; clone_size: few; v_call: TRBV5-5; j_call: TRBJ1-4; cdr3_nt: TGTGCCAGCAGCTTACTGACAGGGTTGGGAACTAATGAAAAACTGTTTTTT; cdr3_aa: CASSLLTGLGTNEKLFF
d_call: NA; clone_size: NA; v_call: TRBV29-1; j_call: TRBJ2-7; cdr3_nt: TGCAGCGTTGCAGGGGTCGAAGAGCAGTACTTC; cdr3_aa: CSVAGVEEQYF
d_call: TRBD1; clone_size: NA; v_call: TRBV5-1; j_call: TRBJ2-7; cdr3_nt: TGCGCCAGCAGCTTGGGACAGGGGATCGACGAGCAGTACTTC; cdr3_aa: CASSLGQGIDEQYF
d_call: NA; clone_size: few; v_call: TRBV6-6; j_call: TRBJ1-2; cdr3_nt: TGTGCCAGCCAGGGTCGCCAGTACTATGGCTACACCTTC; cdr3_aa: CASQGRQYYGYTF
d_call: NA; clone_size: NA; v_call: TRBV30; j_call: TRBJ2-3; cdr3_nt: TGTGCCTGGAGTGTCGGGAGATTCACAGATACGCAGTATTTT; cdr3_aa: CAWSVGRFTDTQYF
d_call: TRBD2; clone_size: NA; v_call: TRBV5-1; j_call: TRBJ2-1; cdr3_nt: TGCGCCAGCAGCGCGGGACTAGCGGATTACAATGAGCAGTTCTTC; cdr3_aa: CASSAGLADYNEQFF
d_call: NA; clone_size: NA; v_call: TRBV2; j_call: TRBJ2-5; cdr3_nt: TGTGCCAGCGGGGCGGAGGGCGTCACCTTAGAGACCCAGTACTTC; cdr3_aa: CASGAEGVTLETQYF
d_call: NA; clone_size: NA; v_call: TRBV28; j_call: TRBJ1-2; cdr3_nt: TGTGCCAGCAGGGGCGTAAACTATGGCTACACCTTC; cdr3_aa: CASRGVNYGYTF
d_call: NA; clone_size: NA; v_call: TRBV27; j_call: TRBJ1-2; cdr3_nt: TGTGCCAGCAGTTTGGCAGGGAACAATGGCTACACCTTC; cdr3_aa: CASSLAGNNGYTF